The rows below give T cell receptor beta chains drawn from one sample of a study of T cells in Graves' hyperthyroidism and ophthalmopathy. TCRdb re-called the multiplex PCR reads through MiXCR, storing one row per CDR3 protein. The sample has about half a million distinct CDR3 sequences; around 16% are singletons. What was sequenced was blood. The receptors originated from a woman aged 25 to 39 with Graves' ophthalmopathy. Each CDR3 is given with its conserved first and last residue. Each record gives: V gene, clone size, D gene, J gene, CDR3 protein, CDR3 DNA. A D gene is named only where the DNA matches it firmly. Some rows have no size entry. The others give once, few or many, or a class for an expanded clone.

TRBV27	many	TRBD2	TRBJ2-7	CASSSGLAATYEQYF	TGTGCCAGCAGTTCGGGACTAGCGGCAACCTACGAGCAGTACTTC
TRBV29-1	few	-	TRBJ1-4	CSAGITGLEKLFF	TGCAGCGCGGGCATCACGGGGCTTGAAAAACTGTTTTTT
TRBV19	-	TRBD2	TRBJ2-2	CASSEGLFTGELFF	TGTGCCAGTAGTGAGGGACTATTTACCGGGGAGCTGTTTTTT
TRBV10-2	many	-	TRBJ2-1	CASSEVDEQFF	TGCGCCAGCAGTGAAGTGGATGAGCAGTTCTTC
TRBV19	few	-	TRBJ1-2	CASSFEENYGYTF	TGTGCCAGTAGTTTTGAGGAAAACTATGGCTACACCTTC
TRBV15	-	TRBD2	TRBJ2-1	CATSARLAGGPKNEQFF	TGTGCCACCAGCGCCCGACTAGCGGGAGGGCCTAAGAATGAGCAGTTCTTC
TRBV6-2/TRBV6-3	many	-	TRBJ2-1	CASSTVVTSYNEQFF	TGTGCCAGCAGCACGGTTGTTACCTCCTACAATGAGCAGTTCTTC
TRBV20-1	many	TRBD1	TRBJ1-4	CSAITGQGHEKLFF	TGCAGTGCCATAACGGGACAGGGGCATGAAAAACTGTTTTTT
TRBV27	many	-	TRBJ2-3	CASSAPSSESTDTQYF	TGTGCCAGCAGTGCCCCCTCGAGCGAAAGCACAGATACGCAGTATTTT
TRBV19	-	-	TRBJ1-5	CASIGLGNQPQHF	TGTGCCAGTATCGGGTTGGGCAATCAGCCCCAGCATTTT
TRBV5-5	-	TRBD1	TRBJ1-5	CASSSAGTGDQPQHF	TGTGCCAGCAGCTCGGCCGGGACAGGCGATCAGCCCCAGCATTTT
TRBV7-9	many	-	TRBJ2-3	CASRSEVWWERGTDTQYF	TGTGCCAGCAGGTCCGAAGTTTGGTGGGAGCGGGGCACAGATACGCAGTATTTT
TRBV12-3/TRBV12-4	few	-	TRBJ2-2	CASSRQGGAGELFF	TGTGCCAGCAGTAGGCAGGGGGGCGCCGGGGAGCTGTTTTTT
TRBV20-1	few	-	TRBJ2-7	CSARAPTGGRGEQYF	TGCAGTGCTAGAGCACCGACAGGTGGACGAGGGGAGCAGTACTTC
TRBV20-1	many	TRBD2	TRBJ2-3	CSARQLAGGGDTQYF	TGCAGTGCTCGCCAACTAGCGGGAGGAGGAGATACGCAGTATTTT
TRBV25-1	-	-	TRBJ2-1	CASSLGSGRGPNEQFF	TGTGCCAGCAGTCTGGGTTCGGGCAGGGGACCTAATGAGCAGTTCTTC
TRBV6-2/TRBV6-3	-	TRBD1	TRBJ2-7	CASRPGQKYEQYF	TGTGCCAGCAGACCGGGACAGAAGTACGAGCAGTACTTC
TRBV7-2	many	TRBD1	TRBJ1-1	CASSLGQYNTEAFF	TGTGCCAGCAGCTTGGGACAGTATAACACTGAAGCTTTCTTT
TRBV7-9	many	TRBD2	TRBJ2-7	CASSPPAGTSYEQYF	TGTGCCAGCAGCCCGCCAGCGGGAACCTCCTACGAGCAGTACTTC
TRBV20-1	-	-	TRBJ1-4	CSARDGGSEKLFF	TGCAGTGCTAGAGATGGCGGGAGTGAAAAACTGTTTTTT
TRBV7-9	many	-	TRBJ2-1	CASEQHNEQFF	TGTGCCAGCGAACAGCACAATGAGCAGTTCTTC
TRBV6-6	few	-	TRBJ2-1	CASSYEGKGEQFF	TGTGCCAGCAGTTACGAGGGTAAGGGTGAGCAGTTCTTC
TRBV19	-	TRBD1	TRBJ2-4	CASSMAGTGWNIQYF	TGTGCCAGTAGTATGGCCGGGACAGGGTGGAACATTCAGTACTTC
TRBV29-1	-	-	TRBJ1-3	CSVEDRPGASSGNTIYF	TGCAGCGTTGAAGATCGGCCAGGGGCCTCCTCTGGAAACACCATATATTTT
TRBV28	-	-	TRBJ2-2	CASSDGTMGTGELFF	TGTGCCAGCAGTGATGGGACAATGGGGACCGGGGAGCTGTTTTTT
TRBV7-3	-	TRBD2	TRBJ2-3	CASSLLGRTSGDTQYF	TGTGCCAGCAGCTTATTAGGCCGGACTAGCGGAGATACGCAGTATTTT
TRBV28	many	TRBD2	TRBJ2-1	CASSLPGLAGFNEQFF	TGTGCCAGCAGTCTTCCGGGACTAGCGGGATTCAATGAGCAGTTCTTC
TRBV9	-	-	TRBJ2-7	CASSVVATGEQYF	TGTGCCAGCAGCGTAGTCGCTACTGGCGAGCAGTACTTC
TRBV20-1	many	-	TRBJ2-3	CSARSVRGEDTQYF	TGCAGTGCTAGATCGGTCAGGGGGGAGGATACGCAGTATTTT
TRBV28	many	TRBD2	TRBJ2-7	CASGLLAGRWEQYF	TGTGCCAGCGGATTACTAGCGGGCCGGTGGGAGCAGTACTTC
TRBV20-1	many	-	TRBJ2-5	CSASGTQYF	TGCAGTGCTAGTGGGACCCAGTACTTC
TRBV12-5	-	TRBD2	TRBJ2-3	CASGWASGRHTDTQYF	TGTGCTAGTGGTTGGGCTAGCGGGAGACACACAGATACGCAGTATTTT
TRBV27	few	TRBD2	TRBJ2-7	CASRRGLAENYEQYF	TGTGCCAGCAGAAGGGGACTAGCGGAAAACTACGAGCAGTACTTC
TRBV6-5	many	-	TRBJ2-5	CASSYLRGLETQYF	TGTGCCAGCAGTTACTTACGGGGGCTGGAGACCCAGTACTTC
TRBV24-1	few	TRBD2	TRBJ2-3	CATSDSGRGDTQYF	TGTGCCACCAGTGATTCCGGGAGGGGAGATACGCAGTATTTT
TRBV27	-	-	TRBJ2-3	CASSFGLGVTDTQYF	TGTGCCAGCAGTTTTGGGCTAGGGGTCACAGATACGCAGTATTTT
TRBV10-3	few	-	TRBJ1-1	CAINEGGTEAFF	TGTGCCATCAATGAGGGGGGCACTGAAGCTTTCTTT
TRBV30	-	-	TRBJ2-1	CAWSETPNEQFF	TGTGCCTGGAGCGAAACCCCCAATGAGCAGTTCTTC
TRBV24-1	-	-	TRBJ2-1	CATSESDANNEQFF	TGTGCCACCAGTGAATCGGACGCAAACAATGAGCAGTTCTTC
TRBV20-1	-	-	TRBJ1-5	CSAREGAGDQPQHF	TGCAGTGCTAGAGAGGGGGCAGGTGATCAGCCCCAGCATTTT
TRBV28	many	-	TRBJ1-1	CASSLGHYGAFF	TGTGCCAGCAGTTTAGGCCACTACGGGGCTTTCTTT
TRBV19	-	-	TRBJ2-3	CASSMSADTQYF	TGTGCCAGTAGTATGTCGGCGGATACGCAGTATTTT
TRBV6-1	many	-	TRBJ1-3	CASSDHDRRNTIYF	TGTGCCAGCAGTGACCACGACAGGAGGAACACCATATATTTT
TRBV20-1	many	-	TRBJ2-1	CSARKASSREQFF	TGCAGTGCTAGAAAGGCTAGCTCTCGTGAGCAGTTCTTC
TRBV20-1	many	TRBD1	TRBJ2-1	CSARQGAYNEQFF	TGCAGTGCCCGACAGGGGGCCTACAATGAGCAGTTCTTC
TRBV24-1	many	-	TRBJ2-7	CATSDPAAGEYEQYF	TGTGCCACCAGTGATCCAGCGGCGGGCGAGTACGAGCAGTACTTC
TRBV12-3/TRBV12-4	many	TRBD1	TRBJ1-6	CASSSEQGAASPLHF	TGTGCCAGCAGCTCTGAACAGGGGGCGGCTTCACCCCTCCACTTT
TRBV20-1	many	-	TRBJ1-4	CSAATGNNEKLFF	TGCAGTGCCGCCACAGGGAATAATGAAAAACTGTTTTTT
TRBV20-1	-	-	TRBJ2-7	CSAHSAGSFVYEQYF	TGCAGTGCTCATAGTGCGGGATCGTTTGTCTACGAGCAGTACTTC
TRBV7-2	many	TRBD2	TRBJ2-3	CASSLFTGLAGDTQYF	TGTGCCAGCAGCTTATTCACGGGGCTAGCGGGAGATACGCAGTATTTT
TRBV6-2/TRBV6-3	many	-	TRBJ1-5	CASSYSPGSLGNQPQHF	TGTGCCAGCAGTTACAGTCCGGGGTCTCTGGGCAATCAGCCCCAGCATTTT
TRBV3-1	-	-	TRBJ1-6	CASSQGTGGSPLHF	TGTGCCAGCAGCCAAGGGACCGGGGGATCACCCCTCCACTTT
TRBV6-1	-	-	TRBJ1-5	CASTQGGAHGQPQHF	TGTGCCAGCACCCAAGGTGGGGCGCACGGGCAGCCCCAGCATTTT